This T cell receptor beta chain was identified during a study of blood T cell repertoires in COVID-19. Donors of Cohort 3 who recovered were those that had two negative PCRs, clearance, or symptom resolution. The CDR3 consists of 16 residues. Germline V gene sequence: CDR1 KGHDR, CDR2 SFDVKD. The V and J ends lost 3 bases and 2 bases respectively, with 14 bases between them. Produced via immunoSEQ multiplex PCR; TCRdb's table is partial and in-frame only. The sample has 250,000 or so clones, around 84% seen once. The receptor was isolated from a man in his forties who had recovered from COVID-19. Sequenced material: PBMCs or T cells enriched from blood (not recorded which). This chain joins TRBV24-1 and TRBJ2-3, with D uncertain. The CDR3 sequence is CATSDRVPPHTDTQYF. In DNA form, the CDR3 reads TGTGCCACCAGTGATCGGGTGCCCCCTCACACAGATACGCAGTATTTT.